The rows below give T cell receptor beta chains drawn from one sample of a study of naive and memory T cell subsets. TCRdb re-derived calls from the UMI-ligation and nested PCR reads in MiXCR, one entry per CDR3 protein. The top ten hold about a fifth of the sample, which has about 22,000 distinct CDR3 sequences, more than 7% seen once. The specimen was central memory CD8+ T cells from blood. These TCRs come from a human donor in good health. Each CDR3 is given with its conserved first and last residue. The order of the fields is D gene, clone size, J gene, V gene, CDR3 protein. A D gene is named only where the DNA matches it firmly. Part of the rows lack a size; the others show once, few, many or a class for expanded clones.

D: TRBD1
size: many
J: TRBJ1-5
V: TRBV6-5
CDR3: CASSWTGDNNQPQHF

D: .
size: .
J: TRBJ2-3
V: TRBV9
CDR3: CASSSQTIRADTQYF

D: .
size: .
J: TRBJ2-7
V: TRBV7-9
CDR3: CASSLGGSPEQYF

D: TRBD2
size: .
J: TRBJ2-3
V: TRBV29-1
CDR3: CSVVGTMGADTQYF

D: .
size: few
J: TRBJ1-1
V: TRBV7-2
CDR3: CASSLGGPNTEAFF

D: TRBD1
size: many
J: TRBJ2-7
V: TRBV30
CDR3: CAWSVVGQESSEQYF

D: TRBD2
size: few
J: TRBJ2-1
V: TRBV7-2
CDR3: CASRATSGGYDEQFF

D: .
size: few
J: TRBJ1-1
V: TRBV15
CDR3: CATSRDRSWQTGMNTEAFF

D: TRBD2
size: .
J: TRBJ2-7
V: TRBV6-1
CDR3: CASSETAGNPAEQYF

D: TRBD2
size: medium-sized
J: TRBJ2-7
V: TRBV15
CDR3: CATSSRVGLAGSYEQYF

D: .
size: .
J: TRBJ1-4
V: TRBV28
CDR3: CASRTEDRLNEKLFF

D: TRBD2
size: .
J: TRBJ2-1
V: TRBV10-3
CDR3: CATGPSGNYNEQFF

D: TRBD1
size: many
J: TRBJ1-2
V: TRBV12-3/TRBV12-4
CDR3: CASRQGYYGYTF

D: .
size: many
J: TRBJ2-7
V: TRBV18
CDR3: CASSPKIRIYEQYF

D: .
size: many
J: TRBJ1-5
V: TRBV27
CDR3: CASREDNLNQPQHF

D: TRBD1
size: .
J: TRBJ2-7
V: TRBV28
CDR3: CASRTGASYEQYF

D: .
size: many
J: TRBJ1-1
V: TRBV4-3
CDR3: CASSQGDGGWFEAFF

D: .
size: few
J: TRBJ2-5
V: TRBV20-1
CDR3: CSARGWTGGAQETQYF

D: TRBD1
size: few
J: TRBJ1-1
V: TRBV20-1
CDR3: CSARANGWGSRGQGNTEAFF

D: TRBD1
size: many
J: TRBJ2-3
V: TRBV7-9
CDR3: CASTSTGGESDTQYF

D: TRBD2
size: many
J: TRBJ2-7
V: TRBV7-8
CDR3: CASSLRSGRTPYEQYF

D: .
size: many
J: TRBJ2-7
V: TRBV27
CDR3: CASSFRGRGEQYF

D: .
size: few
J: TRBJ2-1
V: TRBV16
CDR3: CASSQSQNAYNEQFF

D: .
size: few
J: TRBJ2-7
V: TRBV4-2
CDR3: CASSQVRGLHEQYF

D: .
size: .
J: TRBJ1-1
V: TRBV6-5
CDR3: CASSSSGTGNTEAFF

D: .
size: .
J: TRBJ2-5
V: TRBV7-2
CDR3: CASSLSTYGTRGETQYF

D: .
size: .
J: TRBJ1-1
V: TRBV12-3/TRBV12-4
CDR3: CASSRRQLVAFF

D: .
size: few
J: TRBJ2-1
V: TRBV7-2
CDR3: CASSPGLRYYNEQFF

D: .
size: many
J: TRBJ1-5
V: TRBV27
CDR3: CASSISGQPQHF

D: .
size: many
J: TRBJ2-7
V: TRBV4-3
CDR3: CASSQGLGWNEQYF

D: .
size: .
J: TRBJ2-2
V: TRBV29-1
CDR3: CSAEEPGRDNTGELFF

D: TRBD2
size: few
J: TRBJ2-1
V: TRBV5-5
CDR3: CASSFRGLAGTWEQFF

D: TRBD1
size: .
J: TRBJ1-2
V: TRBV28
CDR3: CASKPSGQHYGYTF

D: TRBD2
size: many
J: TRBJ2-1
V: TRBV20-1
CDR3: CSAPNGLAGYNEQFF

D: TRBD2
size: many
J: TRBJ2-2
V: TRBV6-5
CDR3: CATRTSETGELFF

D: .
size: few
J: TRBJ2-3
V: TRBV29-1
CDR3: CSVDRGDTQYF

D: .
size: many
J: TRBJ2-1
V: TRBV19
CDR3: CASSLRGYEQFF

D: .
size: few
J: TRBJ2-2
V: TRBV12-3/TRBV12-4
CDR3: CASSPFTGRAGELFF

D: TRBD2
size: .
J: TRBJ2-5
V: TRBV15
CDR3: CATSRSWGLAARAQYF

D: .
size: .
J: TRBJ2-7
V: TRBV7-9
CDR3: CASSLWDNSYEQYF

D: .
size: many
J: TRBJ1-1
V: TRBV2
CDR3: CASMGNTEAFF

D: .
size: .
J: TRBJ1-5
V: TRBV6-1
CDR3: CASSEVTSNQPQHF